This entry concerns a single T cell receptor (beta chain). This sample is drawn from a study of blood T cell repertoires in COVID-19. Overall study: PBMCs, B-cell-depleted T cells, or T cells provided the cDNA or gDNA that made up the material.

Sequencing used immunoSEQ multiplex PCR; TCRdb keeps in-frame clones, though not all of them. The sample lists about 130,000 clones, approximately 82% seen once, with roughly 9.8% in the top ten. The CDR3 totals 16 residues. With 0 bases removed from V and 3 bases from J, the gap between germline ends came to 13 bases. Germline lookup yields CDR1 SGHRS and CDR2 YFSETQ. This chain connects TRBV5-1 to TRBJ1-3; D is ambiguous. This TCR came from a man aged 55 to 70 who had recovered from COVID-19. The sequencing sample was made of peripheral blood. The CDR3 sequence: CASSLAGGGYGNTIYF. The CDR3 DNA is TGCGCCAGCAGCTTGGCCGGTGGAGGTTATGGAAACACCATATATTTT.